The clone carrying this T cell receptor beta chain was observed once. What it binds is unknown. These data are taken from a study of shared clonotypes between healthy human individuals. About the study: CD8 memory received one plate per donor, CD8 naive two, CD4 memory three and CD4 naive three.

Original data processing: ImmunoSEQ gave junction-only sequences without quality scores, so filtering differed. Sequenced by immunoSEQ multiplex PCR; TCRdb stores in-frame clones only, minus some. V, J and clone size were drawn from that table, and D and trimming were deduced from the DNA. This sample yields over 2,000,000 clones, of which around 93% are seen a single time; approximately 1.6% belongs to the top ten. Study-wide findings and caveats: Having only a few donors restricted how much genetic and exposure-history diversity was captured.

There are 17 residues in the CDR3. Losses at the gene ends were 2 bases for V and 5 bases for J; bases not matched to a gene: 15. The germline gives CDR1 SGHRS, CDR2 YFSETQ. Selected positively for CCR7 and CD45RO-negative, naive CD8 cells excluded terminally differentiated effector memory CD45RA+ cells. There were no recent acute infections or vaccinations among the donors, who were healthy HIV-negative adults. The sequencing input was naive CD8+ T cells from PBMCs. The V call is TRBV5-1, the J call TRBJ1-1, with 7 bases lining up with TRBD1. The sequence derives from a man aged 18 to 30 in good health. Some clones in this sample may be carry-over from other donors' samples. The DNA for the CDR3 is TGCGCCAGCAGCTTTGTCCACAGGGGAGGTTTGAGGACTGAAGCTTTCTTT. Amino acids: CASSFVHRGGLRTEAFF.